Presented here are 5 T cell receptor beta chains from one specimen sequenced in a study of blood T cell repertoires in COVID-19 (dated by TCRdb to 2018 to 2021). The library was generated by the immunoSEQ multiplex PCR assay. As stored in TCRdb, this immuneACCESS dataset retains in-frame rearrangements with V and J assigned. A fraction of the clones does not appear; measured against another copy, unresolved V genes explain less than half of the discrepancy, and the remainder lacks a known reason. This sample gives about 180,000 clones in total; about 80% of them show up just once. The ten most abundant clones make up approximately 15% of the sample. Sequencing was carried out using PBMCs or T cells enriched from blood (not recorded which). These receptors originate from a man aged 60-69 years who had been exposed to COVID-19.

J is TRBJ2-3 and V is TRBV7-3; 8 nucleotides line up with TRBD2. With V trimmed by 5 bases and J by 5 bases, 15 bases remained unmatched. CDR3 size: 17 residues. Per the germline V gene, CDR1 is SGHTA and CDR2 is FQGTGA. Written as DNA, the CDR3 is TGTGCCAGCAGCGCCTGGATCGCGGGAGGATCGGGAGATACGCAGTATTTT. Translated, it gives CASSAWIAGGSGDTQYF. Drawing the rest from reference TRBV7-3 and TRBJ2-3, the complete variable domain is GAGVSQTPSNKVTEKGKYVELRCDPISGHTALYWYRQSLGQGPEFLIYFQGTGAADDSGLPNDRFFAVRPEGSVSTLKIQRTERGDSAVYLCASSAWIAGGSGDTQYFGPGTRLTVL.

V and J are TRBV28 and TRBJ2-7; D might be TRBD2 (5 bases). Germline V gene sequence: CDR1 MDHEN, CDR2 SYDVKM. The CDR3 totals 15 residues. V was cut by 2 bases and J by 3 bases, with 14 bases left in between. Here the CDR3 reads CASSLEGLRHYEQYF. In DNA form, the CDR3 reads TGTGCCAGCAGTTTAGAGGGCCTCCGGCACTACGAGCAGTACTTC.

This chain connects TRBV10-3 to TRBJ2-5; the match to TRBD2 covers 13 bases. V was clipped by 6 bases and J by 4 bases; unmatched bases: 8. Germline values: CDR1 ENHRY, CDR2 SYGVKD. The CDR3 covers 16 residues. For the CDR3, the DNA is TGTGCCATCAGCGTCGGGACTAGCGGGAACGGAGAGACCCAGTACTTC. The encoded protein is CAISVGTSGNGETQYF.

The gene calls are TRBV19 and TRBJ1-1; maybe TRBD1 (5 bases). Trimming took 1 base from V and 2 from J, leaving 8 bases between them. The CDR3 loop spans 14 amino acids. Germline V gene data show CDR1 as LNHDA and CDR2 as SQIVND (reference sequence). The CDR3 DNA sequence: TGTGCCAGTAGTATAGCAGGGTACAACACTGAAGCTTTCTTT. Its translation is CASSIAGYNTEAFF.

This clone came up a few times. The chain joins TRBV27 to TRBJ2-7, with 11 bases lining up with TRBD2. CDR3 length equals 18 residues. Germline V gene sequence: CDR1 MNHEY, CDR2 SMNVEV (reference sequence). The J segment lost 0 bases and the V segment lost 4 bases, leaving 11 bases of the junction unmatched. Written as DNA, the CDR3 is TGTGCCAGCAGTTCAATAACGGGACTAGCGGAGAGCTCCTACGAGCAGTACTTC. As protein: CASSSITGLAESSYEQYF.